This T cell receptor beta chain was observed in a study of beta chain features in type 1 diabetes. Study-wide results and caveats: Significant though moderate, a shortening of TCRB CDR3s appeared in all four CD4+ subsets of Type 1 diabetes patients.

On this clone: Its antigen is unidentified.

Trimming at V came to 5 bases and at J to 6 bases, leaving 6 bases not matched to a gene. Germline V lookup: CDR1 GTSNPN, CDR2 SVGIG (reference sequence). The CDR3 consists of 13 residues. The whole isolated RNA underwent reverse transcription, so sequencing captured expressed TCRB transcripts. The table came from immunoSEQ multiplex PCR; TCRdb's copy has only in-frame clones and leaves some out. The sample includes 300,000 to 450,000 clones, around 12% of them seen just once. The V gene is TRBV30, the J gene TRBJ1-5; TRBD1 agrees at 8 bases. The source is a woman aged 18-29 years with type 1 diabetes. The sequenced sample consisted of naive CD4+ T cells from blood. As DNA, the CDR3 is TGTGCCTGGGGTAGACAGGGGAGTCAGCCCCAGCATTTT. It yields the protein CAWGRQGSQPQHF.